This entry lists 11 T cell receptor beta chains sequenced from one sample in a study of blood T cell repertoires in COVID-19. Produced via immunoSEQ multiplex PCR; TCRdb's table is partial and in-frame only. The table lists approximately 31,000 clones, roughly nine tenths of them singletons. The specimen sequenced was peripheral blood. The receptors shown here come from a human donor with active COVID-19. The donor label of this sample is uncertain.

This clone has a single count. The chain carries TRBV30 and TRBJ2-6; 9 nucleotides line up with TRBD1. J was trimmed by 1 base and V by 0 bases; bases with no gene match: 10. The CDR3 extends over 19 amino acids. From germline, CDR1 is GTSNPN and CDR2 SVGIG (reference sequence). CDR3 residues: CAWSVVTGGLRSGANVLTF. The CDR3 DNA sequence: TGTGCCTGGAGTGTTGTTACAGGGGGCCTGAGGTCTGGGGCCAACGTCCTGACTTTC.

CDR3 sequence reads: CAWVPRRGSYNSPLHF. The DNA of the CDR3 is TGTGCCTGGGTCCCCAGGCGGGGGTCCTATAATTCACCCCTCCACTTT. The chain recombines TRBV30 with TRBJ1-6; possibly TRBD1 for D (5 bases). V was shortened by 5 bases and J by 1 base, with 15 bases between the two germline ends. There are 16 residues in the CDR3. The V gene's germline CDR1 is GTSNPN and CDR2 SVGIG (reference sequence).

This rearrangement joins TRBV7-2 to TRBJ2-7; D may be TRBD2 (5 bases). Germline values: CDR1 SGHTA, CDR2 FQGNSA. The CDR3 is 14 residues long. V lost 3 bases to trimming and J lost 3 bases, with 12 bases between them. The CDR3 DNA reads as TGTGCCAGCAGCTTGAGAGGACTGAACTACGAGCAGTACTTC. It is translated as CASSLRGLNYEQYF.

The DNA of the CDR3 is TGTGCCAGCAGACAGGGTACGGCCCAAGCTTTCTTT. This encodes CASRQGTAQAFF. The V gene is TRBV2, the J gene TRBJ1-1, with D perhaps TRBD1 (6 bases). V lost 6 bases, J lost 9 bases, and 14 bases lay in between. Germline values: CDR1 SNHLY, CDR2 FYNNEI. CDR3 size: 12 residues.

J is TRBJ1-4 and V is TRBV13; 10 positions match TRBD1. CDR3 size: 18 residues. Looked up from germline, CDR1 is PRHDT and CDR2 is FYEKMQ (reference sequence). The V gene end was trimmed by 1 base and the J gene end by 1 base; junction bases not matched to a gene: 6. CDR3 sequence: CASSLARDRGRTNEKLFF. The CDR3 coding sequence is TGTGCCAGCAGCTTAGCCCGGGACAGGGGAAGAACTAATGAAAAACTGTTTTTT. The full variable domain, rest sourced from reference TRBV13 and TRBJ1-4, is AAGVIQSPRHLIKEKRETATLKCYPIPRHDTVYWYQQGPGQDPQFLISFYEKMQSDKGSIPDRFSAQQFSDYHSELNMSSLELGDSALYFCASSLARDRGRTNEKLFFGSGTQLSVL.

The CDR3 is CASSRGTSVTGELFF. CDR3 DNA sequence: TGTGCCAGCAGCCGAGGGACTAGCGTAACCGGGGAGCTGTTTTTT. V is TRBV3-1 (or the pseudogene TRBV3-2) and J is TRBJ2-2; 10 positions match TRBD2. CDR3 size: 15 residues. The V gene's germline CDR1 is LGHDT and CDR2 YNNKEL (reference sequence). J gave up 5 bases and V 4 bases, and 4 bases lay outside the gene matches.

In DNA form, the CDR3 reads TGTGCCAGCAGTGACAGGTACTCCTACGAGCAGTACTTC. This codes for CASSDRYSYEQYF. The rearrangement uses TRBV9 and TRBJ2-7; perhaps TRBD1 as D (6 bases). Germline V gene sequence: CDR1 SGDLS, CDR2 YYNGEE. CDR3 length equals 13 residues. Deletions cut 5 bases from V and 0 bases from J, with 9 bases between.

J is TRBJ2-3 and V is TRBV7-2; D possibly corresponds to TRBD1 (6 bases). This CDR3 comprises 13 residues. V lost 8 bases and J lost 6, with 15 bases in between. Per the germline V gene, CDR1 is SGHTA and CDR2 is FQGNSA. Here the CDR3 DNA reads TGTGCCAGCGGGGGCCAGGGAAGGGATACGCAGTATTTT. Amino acid sequence: CASGGQGRDTQYF.

This chain uses TRBV30 with TRBJ2-7; 9 positions match TRBD1. Per germline, CDR1 GTSNPN and CDR2 SVGIG (reference sequence). V lost 4 bases and J lost 3; bases outside the gene matches: 10. CDR3 length equals 15 residues. CDR3 amino acids: CAWIRFGTGNYEQYF. CDR3 sequence (DNA): TGTGCCTGGATTAGGTTCGGGACAGGGAACTACGAGCAGTACTTC.

In this sample, this clone turned up once. J is TRBJ2-3 and V is TRBV6-6, with 10 bases aligning to TRBD1. This CDR3 spans 15 amino acids. V shed 6 bases and J 5 bases; nucleotides not matched to a gene: 8. CDR1 and CDR2 (germline): MNHNY, SVGAGI (reference sequence). The CDR3 nucleotides are TGTGCCAGCAGGATCCGGGACAGGGGAGGAGATACGCAGTATTTT. Translation gives CASRIRDRGGDTQYF.

The chain is built from TRBV11-2 and TRBJ2-3, with TRBD2 matching 8 bases. This CDR3 comprises 16 residues. CDR1 and CDR2 (germline): SGHAT, FQNNGV. The V segment lost 5 bases and the J segment 5 bases; nucleotides outside the gene matches: 12. This CDR3 reads CASSPPGGGPLDTQYF. The CDR3 DNA follows: TGTGCCAGCAGCCCCCCAGGCGGGGGGCCTTTAGATACGCAGTATTTT.